The rows below give T cell receptor beta chains drawn from one sample of a study of shared clonotypes between healthy human individuals. Measured with immunoSEQ multiplex PCR; TCRdb has only the in-frame clones, and not every one. The sample records hundreds of thousands of clones, around 78% being singletons. Sequencing was carried out using PBMCs. The receptor source for this set is a woman in her thirties or forties in good health. Some clones in this sample may be carry-over from other donors' samples. The CDR3 runs from the conserved cysteine through the conserved F or W. D genes are given only for firm matches. Rows may omit the clone size; those that give it use once, few, many or a size class.

>once|TRBD1|TRBV5-4|TRBJ2-5
CASSPKQGDETQYF
TGTGCCAGCAGCCCCAAACAGGGGGATGAGACCCAGTACTTC
>.|.|TRBV7-2|TRBJ2-1
CASSFKGSYNEQFF
TGTGCCAGCAGCTTCAAAGGATCCTACAATGAGCAGTTCTTC
>.|.|TRBV7-3|TRBJ2-3
CASSFGGLGDTQYF
TGTGCCAGCAGCTTCGGGGGGCTTGGAGATACGCAGTATTTT
>.|TRBD1|TRBV30|TRBJ1-2
CAWSQGAGYGYTF
TGTGCCTGGAGCCAGGGGGCTGGCTATGGCTACACCTTC
>.|.|TRBV7-8|TRBJ1-1
CASSLAWGNTEAFF
TGTGCCAGCAGCTTAGCGTGGGGGAACACTGAAGCTTTCTTT
>.|.|TRBV9|TRBJ1-2
CASSTGTRPGYANYGYTF
TGTGCCAGCAGCACCGGGACTAGACCGGGATACGCTAACTATGGCTACACCTTC
>.|TRBD2|TRBV18|TRBJ2-1
CASSPGLANNEQFF
TGTGCCAGCTCACCGGGACTAGCAAACAATGAGCAGTTCTTC
>.|.|TRBV28|TRBJ2-5
CASSPRPLQETQYF
TGTGCCAGCAGTCCCCGGCCGCTCCAAGAGACCCAGTACTTC
>once|.|TRBV27|TRBJ2-5
CASSYRDTQETQYF
TGTGCCAGCAGTTACCGGGACACTCAAGAGACCCAGTACTTC
>.|.|TRBV5-4|TRBJ2-2
CASSSEVANTGELFF
TGTGCCAGCAGCTCGGAGGTCGCGAACACCGGGGAGCTGTTTTTT
>once|TRBD1|TRBV18|TRBJ2-5
CASSKDRQETQYF
TGTGCCAGCTCGAAGGACAGGCAAGAGACCCAGTACTTC
>.|.|TRBV29-1|TRBJ1-1
CSVGRNTEAFF
TGCAGCGTTGGACGGAACACTGAAGCTTTCTTT
>few|.|TRBV4-3|TRBJ1-2
CASSQPDRDIYGYTF
TGCGCCAGCAGCCAGCCGGACAGAGACATCTATGGCTACACCTTC
>.|.|TRBV27|TRBJ1-6
CASSLSRGPHSPLHF
TGTGCCAGCAGTTTATCGAGGGGACCGCATTCACCCCTCCACTTT
>.|.|TRBV7-9|TRBJ2-1
CASSLGGYRYNYNEQFF
TGTGCCAGCAGCTTAGGGGGGTACCGATATAATTACAATGAGCAGTTCTTC
>.|TRBD2|TRBV9|TRBJ2-4
CASSVSGAQQNIQYF
TGTGCCAGCAGCGTAAGCGGGGCCCAACAAAACATTCAGTACTTC
>once|.|TRBV5-4|TRBJ2-7
CASSLASARSYEQYF
TGTGCCAGCAGCTTGGCTAGCGCTCGCTCCTACGAGCAGTACTTC
>.|.|TRBV9|TRBJ2-1
CASSVGLASSSYNEQFF
TGTGCCAGCAGCGTAGGTCTAGCGTCTAGCTCCTACAATGAGCAGTTCTTC
>.|.|TRBV19|TRBJ1-2
CASSIPQSYGYTF
TGTGCCAGTAGTATCCCACAGTCCTATGGCTACACCTTC
>.|.|TRBV5-1|TRBJ1-2
CASSLGTGLQGGYGYTF
TGCGCCAGCAGCTTGGGGACCGGCCTGCAGGGCGGCTATGGCTACACCTTC
>.|.|TRBV28|TRBJ2-2
CASSLEGYTGELFF
TGTGCCAGCAGTTTAGAGGGCTACACCGGGGAGCTGTTTTTT
>.|.|TRBV21-1|TRBJ1-2
CASSKEQDLLYRGYTF
TGTGCCAGCAGCAAAGAGCAGGACCTCCTCTATAGAGGCTACACCTTC
>.|TRBD2|TRBV28|TRBJ2-3
CASQRTSGRTDTQYF
TGTGCCAGCCAGAGGACTAGCGGGAGAACAGATACGCAGTATTTT
>.|.|TRBV6-5|TRBJ2-3
CASSFGGGGRDTQYF
TGTGCCAGCAGCTTCGGGGGCGGGGGCAGAGATACGCAGTATTTT
>.|TRBD1|TRBV7-2|TRBJ1-3
CASSLGAPGGGNTIYF
TGTGCCAGCAGCTTAGGGGCACCAGGGGGTGGAAACACCATATATTTT